This record covers a single TCR beta chain. One entry per CDR3 protein, without DNA, is what TCRdb gives after re-calling the 5' RACE reads. Its clone listing holds approximately 400,000 distinct CDR3 sequences. These data come from a study of monozygotic twins with inflammatory bowel disease. The sequence was collected from a human donor with ulcerative colitis or Crohn's disease, or a healthy co-twin of an affected twin (not recorded which). Material: blood.

The CDR3 protein is CASTGGTAQETQYF. The V call is TRBV19, the J call TRBJ2-5; the D call from TCRdb, TRBD1, cannot be confirmed without DNA. This CDR3 comprises 14 residues. The germline CDR1 and CDR2 sequences are LNHDA and SQIVND (reference sequence).